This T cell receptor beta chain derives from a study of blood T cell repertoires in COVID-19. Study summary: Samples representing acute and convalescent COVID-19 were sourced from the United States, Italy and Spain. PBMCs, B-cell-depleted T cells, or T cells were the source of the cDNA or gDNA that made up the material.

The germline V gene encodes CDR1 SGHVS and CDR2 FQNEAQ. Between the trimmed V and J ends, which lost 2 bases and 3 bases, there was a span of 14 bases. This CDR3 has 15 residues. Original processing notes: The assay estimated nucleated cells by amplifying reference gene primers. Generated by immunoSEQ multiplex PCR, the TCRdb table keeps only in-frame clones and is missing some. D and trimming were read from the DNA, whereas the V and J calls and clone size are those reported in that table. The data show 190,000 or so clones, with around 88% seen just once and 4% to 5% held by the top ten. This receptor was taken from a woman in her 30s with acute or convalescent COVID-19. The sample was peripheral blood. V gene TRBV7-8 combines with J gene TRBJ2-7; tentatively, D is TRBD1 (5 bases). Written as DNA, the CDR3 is TGTGCCAGCAGCTTAATGCAGGGCAGGCTCTACGAGCAGTACTTC. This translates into CASSLMQGRLYEQYF.